Below are 17 T cell receptor beta chains sequenced from a single sample in a study of T-cell reconstitution after alpha-beta-depleted transplantation in children. Preparation of the TCRbeta library used unique molecular identifiers. TCRdb processed the PCR reads anew with MiXCR; each CDR3 protein has one entry. In the table there are 200,000 to 250,000 distinct CDR3 sequences, roughly a tenth of which are singletons. This specimen was PBMCs from the stem cell graft donor, taken from the stem cell graft. The receptors here all came from a human donor who donated a stem cell graft to a child with acute lymphoblastic leukemia.

The chain is built from TRBV10-2 and TRBJ1-2, with 8 nucleotides matching TRBD1. Trimming took 8 bases from V and 8 from J; bases not matched to a gene: 4. The CDR3 is 11 residues long. Germline CDR1 is WSHSY and CDR2 is SAAADI. CDR3 DNA sequence: TGCGCCAGCGGACAGGGTGAGGGCTACACCTTC. As protein: CASGQGEGYTF.

The sample holds many counts of this clonotype. The rearrangement joins TRBV5-1 to TRBJ2-7; 11 bases are shared with TRBD1. With V trimmed by 0 bases and J by 4 bases, 3 bases remained unmatched. This CDR3 comprises 15 residues. Germline V gene sequence: CDR1 SGHRS, CDR2 YFSETQ. The CDR3 nucleotides are TGCGCCAGCAGCTTGGATGGACAGGGGGCATACGAGCAGTACTTC. The encoded protein is CASSLDGQGAYEQYF.

This clonotype was detected only a few times. The gene calls are TRBV29-1 and TRBJ2-1; TRBD2 matches at 8 bases. V was clipped by 7 bases and J by 12 bases; unmatched bases: 11. CDR1 and CDR2 from the germline V gene are SQVTM and ANQGSEA. The CDR3 loop spans 12 amino acids. The CDR3 loop reads CSATNGGGRQFF. DNA for the CDR3: TGCAGCGCCACTAACGGCGGGGGGCGGCAGTTCTTC.

This clonotype was counted a few times. This sequence joins TRBV5-1 and TRBJ1-2, with D uncertain. Germline assignment: CDR1 SGHRS and CDR2 YFSETQ. V was shortened by 2 bases and J by 8 bases, with 16 bases between the two germline ends. The CDR3 covers 14 residues. The CDR3 loop is CASSLGAVSGGYTF. CDR3 bases: TGCGCCAGCAGCTTAGGAGCCGTGAGTGGCGGCTACACCTTC.

The table lists this clonotype with many counts. The rearrangement links TRBV4-1 to TRBJ1-1; D unclear. This CDR3 is 15 amino acids long. The ends were cut back, 6 bases at V and 5 bases at J, with 19 bases in the middle. Germline V gene lookup returns CDR1 MGHRA and CDR2 YSYEKL. CDR3 sequence reads: CASSPTPGRETEAFF. As DNA, the CDR3 is TGCGCCAGCAGTCCCACGCCGGGGAGAGAGACTGAAGCTTTCTTT.

This clonotype was picked up many times. CDR3 in DNA: TGTGCCAGCAGCCCTAGCCAGGTCCTACAAGAGCAGTTCTTC. Translating gives CASSPSQVLQEQFF. V and J are TRBV7-8 and TRBJ2-1, with TRBD2 as a possible D gene (5 bases). V was pared by 5 bases and J by 10 bases, with 18 bases between. The germline CDR1 and CDR2 sequences are SGHVS and FQNEAQ. This CDR3 contains 14 residues. The full variable domain, rest sourced from reference TRBV7-8 and TRBJ2-1, is GAGVSQSPRYKVAKRGQDVALRCDPISGHVSLFWYQQALGQGPEFLTYFQNEAQLDKSGLPSDRFFAERPEGSVSTLKIQRTQQEDSAVYLCASSPSQVLQEQFFGPGTRLTVL.

V usage is TRBV29-1 and J usage is TRBJ1-6; TRBD1 is a possible D gene (5 bases). Trimming pared 5 bases from V and 0 bases from J, leaving 11 bases between. CDR3 length equals 15 residues. Germline V gene sequence: CDR1 SQVTM, CDR2 ANQGSEA. CDR3 amino acids: CSVTSGSSYNSPLHF. DNA for the CDR3: TGCAGCGTTACCTCAGGGAGCTCCTATAATTCACCCCTCCACTTT.

The chain recombines TRBV5-1 with TRBJ2-7; a possible D gene is TRBD1 (5 bases). Germline loops: CDR1 SGHRS, CDR2 YFSETQ. Trimming took off 0 bases at V and 4 bases at J, with 5 bases between the two ends. The CDR3 covers 12 residues. The CDR3 sequence: CASSLGQYEQYF. The CDR3 coding sequence is TGCGCCAGCAGCTTGGGACAGTACGAGCAGTACTTC.

This clonotype has just a few counts. The rearrangement links TRBV9 to TRBJ1-2, with no clear D. The CDR3 loop spans 12 amino acids. The V end lost 0 bases, the J end lost 7 bases, and 7 bases lay between the germline ends. From germline, CDR1 is SGDLS and CDR2 YYNGEE. CDR3: CASSVVGSGYTF. CDR3 coding DNA: TGTGCCAGCAGCGTAGTTGGGAGTGGCTACACCTTC.

This clonotype was seen repeatedly, ten times or more. This chain joins TRBV12-3 or TRBV12-4 and TRBJ2-7; D may be TRBD1 (6 bases). V was trimmed by 6 bases and J by 3 bases, leaving 12 bases between them. The CDR3 has 13 residues. The CDR3 coding sequence is TGTGCCAGCAGCCACGGGACAAACTACGAGCAGTACTTC. This translates into CASSHGTNYEQYF.

This clonotype has more than one count but fewer than ten. The chain couples TRBV29-1 to TRBJ2-2, with TRBD1 matching 7 bases. The J segment lost 3 bases and the V segment lost 1 base, leaving 2 bases of the junction unmatched. CDR3 length equals 14 residues. CDR1 is SQVTM, CDR2 ANQGSEA, per germline. The DNA of the CDR3 is TGCAGCGTTGAAGGGGGACAGTACACCGGGGAGCTGTTTTTT. It encodes CSVEGGQYTGELFF.

This clonotype was recorded at least ten times. The chain couples TRBV15 to TRBJ2-7; D may be TRBD2 (7 bases). CDR1 and CDR2 from the germline V gene are LNHNV and YYDKDF (reference sequence). The CDR3 has 17 residues. Trimming shortened V by 5 bases and J by 2 bases, and 22 bases separated the two germline ends. The CDR3 bases are TGTGCCACCAGCCGTTTCGACGGGGGGCCCGAAACCTACGAGCAGTACTTC. Encoded protein: CATSRFDGGPETYEQYF. The full variable domain, its missing parts supplied by reference TRBV15 and TRBJ2-7, is DAMVIQNPRYQVTQFGKPVTLSCSQTLNHNVMYWYQQKSSQAPKLLFHYYDKDFNNEADTPDNFQSRRPNTSFCFLDIRSPGLGDTAMYLCATSRFDGGPETYEQYFGPGTRLTVT.

The chain employs TRBV2 and TRBJ1-1, with 8 bases fitting TRBD1. CDR1 and CDR2 from the germline V gene are SNHLY and FYNNEI. Trimming cost V 7 bases and J 2 bases; bases outside gene matches: 6. The CDR3 is 14 amino acids. For the CDR3, the DNA is TGTGCCAGCATGACAGGGGCCTCTAACACTGAAGCTTTCTTT. Amino acids: CASMTGASNTEAFF.

This clonotype was counted ten times or more. The chain recombines TRBV12-3 or TRBV12-4 with TRBJ1-1; D gene uncertain. The CDR3 loop spans 14 amino acids. Trimming removed 4 bases from V and 4 bases from J, with 13 bases in between. The CDR3 nucleotides are TGTGCCAGCAGTTCCTTGCTAACGGGCACTGAAGCTTTCTTT. As protein: CASSSLLTGTEAFF.

The chain is built from TRBV6-2 or TRBV6-3 and TRBJ2-4; 10 bases are shared with TRBD1. The CDR3 is made up of 14 amino acids. Germline assignment: CDR1 MNHEY and CDR2 SVGEGT. With 5 bases clipped from V and 9 bases from J, the junction kept 7 bases outside the gene matches. The CDR3 sequence is CASSEGTGAGIQYF. The CDR3, as DNA: TGTGCCAGCAGTGAGGGGACAGGGGCGGGCATTCAGTACTTC.

This clonotype was counted at least ten times. The chain joins TRBV9 to TRBJ1-4; 7 positions agree with TRBD1. Losses at the gene ends were 3 bases for V and 4 bases for J; bases not matched to a gene: 3. Germline values: CDR1 SGDLS, CDR2 YYNGEE. This CDR3 contains 14 residues. The CDR3 sequence is CASSANRGNEKLFF. As DNA, the CDR3 is TGTGCCAGCAGCGCCAACAGGGGTAATGAAAAACTGTTTTTT. Full variable domain (remainder filled in from reference TRBV9 and TRBJ1-4): DSGVTQTPKHLITATGQRVTLRCSPRSGDLSVYWYQQSLDQGLQFLIQYYNGEERAKGNILERFSAQQFPDLHSELNLSSLELGDSALYFCASSANRGNEKLFFGSGTQLSVL.

The rearrangement uses TRBV7-9 and TRBJ1-5, with a tentative D call TRBD1 (5 bases). The V gene's germline CDR1 is SEHNR and CDR2 FQNEAQ (reference sequence). CDR3 length: 13 residues. Trimming removed 4 bases at V and 3 bases at J, with 7 bases between. The CDR3 DNA sequence: TGTGCCAGCAGCTCAGGGTACAATCAGCCCCAGCATTTT. Translating gives CASSSGYNQPQHF.